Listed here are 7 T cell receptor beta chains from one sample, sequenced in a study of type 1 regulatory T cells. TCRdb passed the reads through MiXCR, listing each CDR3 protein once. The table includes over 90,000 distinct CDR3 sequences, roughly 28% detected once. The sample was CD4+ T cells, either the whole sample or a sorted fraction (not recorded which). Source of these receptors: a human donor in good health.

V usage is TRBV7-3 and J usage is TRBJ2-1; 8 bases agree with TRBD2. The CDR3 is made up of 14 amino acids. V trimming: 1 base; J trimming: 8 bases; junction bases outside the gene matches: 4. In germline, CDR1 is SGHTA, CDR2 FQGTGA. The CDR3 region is CASSLNSGSDEQFF. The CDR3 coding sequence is TGTGCCAGCAGCTTAAACAGCGGGAGCGATGAGCAGTTCTTC.

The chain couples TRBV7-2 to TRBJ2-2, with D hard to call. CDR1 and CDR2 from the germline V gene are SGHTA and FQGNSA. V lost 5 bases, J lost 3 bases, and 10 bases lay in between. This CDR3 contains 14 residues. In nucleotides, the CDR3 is TGTGCCAGCAGCCAAGTTCTGTACACCGGGGAGCTGTTTTTT. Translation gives CASSQVLYTGELFF.

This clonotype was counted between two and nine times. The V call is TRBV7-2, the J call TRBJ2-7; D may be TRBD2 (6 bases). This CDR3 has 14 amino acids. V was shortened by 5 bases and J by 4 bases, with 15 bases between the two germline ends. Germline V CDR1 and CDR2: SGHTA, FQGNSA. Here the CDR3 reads CASSPPGDGYEQYF. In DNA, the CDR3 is TGTGCCAGCAGCCCACCGGGAGACGGATACGAGCAGTACTTC. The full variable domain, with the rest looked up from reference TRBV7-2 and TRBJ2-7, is GAGVSQSPSNKVTEKGKDVELRCDPISGHTALYWYRQSLGQGLEFLIYFQGNSAPDKSGLPSDRFSAERTGGSVSTLTIQRTQQEDSAVYLCASSPPGDGYEQYFGPGTRLTVT.

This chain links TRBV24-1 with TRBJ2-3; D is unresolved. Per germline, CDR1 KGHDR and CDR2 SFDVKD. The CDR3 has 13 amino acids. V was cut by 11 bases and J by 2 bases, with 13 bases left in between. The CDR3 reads CAISDRFTDTQYF. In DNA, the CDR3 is TGTGCCATATCGGACCGATTCACAGATACGCAGTATTTT.

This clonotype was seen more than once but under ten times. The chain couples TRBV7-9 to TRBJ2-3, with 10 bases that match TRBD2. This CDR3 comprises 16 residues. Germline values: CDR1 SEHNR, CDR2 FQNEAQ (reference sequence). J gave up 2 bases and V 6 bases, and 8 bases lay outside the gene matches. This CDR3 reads CASSPTSGRHTDTQYF. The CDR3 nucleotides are TGTGCCAGCAGTCCGACTAGCGGGCGACACACAGATACGCAGTATTTT.

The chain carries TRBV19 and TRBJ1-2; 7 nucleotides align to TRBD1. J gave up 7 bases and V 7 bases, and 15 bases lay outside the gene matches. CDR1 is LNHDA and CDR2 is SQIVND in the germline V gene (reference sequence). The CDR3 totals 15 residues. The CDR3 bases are TGTGCCAGTATCGCAGGGGACAGTCGTGAATCTGGCTACACCTTC. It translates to CASIAGDSRESGYTF.

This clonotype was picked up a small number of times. DNA for the CDR3: TGCGCCAGCAGCCAAGCACGTTCCGGGGGGATCTACAATGAGCAGTTCTTC. Translation: CASSQARSGGIYNEQFF. This sequence joins TRBV4-3 and TRBJ2-1, with TRBD2 matching over 7 bases. Per germline, CDR1 LGHNA and CDR2 YSLEER. V shed 1 base and J 3 bases; nucleotides not matched to a gene: 9. This CDR3 region has 17 residues.